This TCR beta chain was captured by sequencing in a study of blood T cell repertoires in COVID-19. The wider study: The United States, Italy and Spain supplied acute and convalescent COVID-19 samples. PBMCs, B-cell-depleted T cells, or T cells provided the cDNA or gDNA that made up the material.

Trimming pared 3 bases from V and 0 bases from J, leaving 11 bases between. Looked up from germline, CDR1 is LNHDA and CDR2 is SQIVND (reference sequence). The CDR3 has 15 amino acids. As handled by the study authors: Using reference gene primer amplification, nucleated cell counts were estimated. Profiled with immunoSEQ multiplex PCR; TCRdb holds only in-frame clones, not every one. The V and J calls and clone size come from that table; D and trimming were worked out from the DNA. This sample yields about 120,000 clones, of which 75% to 90% are seen a single time; under 30% belongs to the top ten. Sequencing was carried out using peripheral blood. The J gene is TRBJ1-2, the V gene TRBV19; D gene uncertain. This receptor was identified in a woman between 65 and 79 years old with acute or convalescent COVID-19. The CDR3 protein is CASSIDLSANYGYTF. The DNA for the CDR3 is TGTGCCAGTAGTATCGATCTTTCAGCTAACTATGGCTACACCTTC. Full variable domain (outside the CDR3, taken from reference TRBV19 and TRBJ1-2): DGGITQSPKYLFRKEGQNVTLSCEQNLNHDAMYWYRQDPGQGLRLIYYSQIVNDFQKGDIAEGYSVSREKKESFPLTVTSAQKNPTAFYLCASSIDLSANYGYTFGSGTRLTVV.